This T cell receptor beta chain was sequenced for a study of blood T cell repertoires in COVID-19. Original methodology: Nucleated cell counts were estimated from reference gene primer amplification. The table came from immunoSEQ multiplex PCR; TCRdb's copy has only in-frame clones and leaves some out. D and trimming were read from the DNA, whereas the V and J calls and clone size are those reported in that table. The sample has about 390,000 clones, around 87% seen once. The ends were cut back, 0 bases at V and 2 bases at J, with 8 bases in the middle. The CDR3 extends over 14 amino acids. The V gene's germline CDR1 is LNHNV and CDR2 YYDKDF (reference sequence).

The rearrangement links TRBV15 to TRBJ2-7; the D is unclear. The clonotype comes from a woman aged 55-70 years with COVID-19, enrolled during active disease. The sample taken for sequencing was peripheral blood. The CDR3 DNA follows: TGTGCCACCAGCAGAGAACAGCCTACCTACGAGCAGTACTTC. Protein sequence: CATSREQPTYEQYF.